The text below deals with one T cell receptor beta chain. This record belongs to a study of spatial heterogeneity in lung cancer. In the study overall: More than eight raw reads, on average, carried each unique TCR and UMI combination.

Time point defined: sample taken at primary tumor resection. Sequencing was performed on whole RNA extracted from tumor and nontumor lung tissue, or from frozen PBMC, and the material was left unsorted. There were around 72 donors, all of them untreated patients with early-stage non-small cell lung cancer. CDR3 size: 12 residues. CDR1 and CDR2 (germline): LGHDT, YNNKEL (reference sequence). Trimming took off 3 bases at V and 3 bases at J, with 4 bases between the two ends. Every TCR cDNA molecule bore a unique molecular identifier. TCRdb re-called the 5' RACE reads with MiXCR, one entry per CDR3 protein. The data contain roughly 82,000 distinct CDR3 sequences, roughly 12% of them singletons.

The TCR originated in a male donor with early-stage non-small cell lung cancer. V gene TRBV3-1 combines with J gene TRBJ2-3; D is undetermined. The sample was PBMCs, taken at surgery. CDR3: CASSHATDTQYF. In nucleotides, the CDR3 is TGTGCCAGCAGCCATGCAACAGATACGCAGTATTTT.